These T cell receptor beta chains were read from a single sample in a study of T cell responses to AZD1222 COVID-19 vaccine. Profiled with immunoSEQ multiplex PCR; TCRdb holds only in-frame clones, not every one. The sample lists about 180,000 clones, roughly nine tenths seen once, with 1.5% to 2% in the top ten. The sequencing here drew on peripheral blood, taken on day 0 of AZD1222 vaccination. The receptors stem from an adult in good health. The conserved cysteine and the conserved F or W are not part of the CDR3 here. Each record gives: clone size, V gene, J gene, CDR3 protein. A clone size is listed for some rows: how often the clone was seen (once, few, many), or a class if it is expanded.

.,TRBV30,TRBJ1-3,AWRGTGNTIY
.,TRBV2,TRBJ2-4,ASRDYGTGKKNIQY
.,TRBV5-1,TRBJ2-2,ASSLNRGNPPAGELF
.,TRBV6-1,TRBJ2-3,ASSETSGGAGDTQY
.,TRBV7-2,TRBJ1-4,ASSLTGPQTNEKLF
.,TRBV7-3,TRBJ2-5,ASSRTSGRAGLETQY
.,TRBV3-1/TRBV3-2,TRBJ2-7,ASSQEGTGVSYEQY
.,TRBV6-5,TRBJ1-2,ASSYGQDYGYT
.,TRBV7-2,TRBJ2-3,ASSTRRQTDTQY
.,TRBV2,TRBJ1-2,ASRADRGNYGYT
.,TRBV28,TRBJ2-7,ATDKGGYEQY
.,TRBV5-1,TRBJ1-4,ASSIGQNEKLF
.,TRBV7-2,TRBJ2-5,ASSPETGPETQY
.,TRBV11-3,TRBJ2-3,ASSLARGTDTQY
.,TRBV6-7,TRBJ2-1,ASSYRQPSNEQF
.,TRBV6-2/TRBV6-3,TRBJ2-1,ASSYSKRIAGSYNEQF
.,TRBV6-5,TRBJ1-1,ASSSPPRNTEAF
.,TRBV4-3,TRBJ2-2,ASSRGERGVYTGELF
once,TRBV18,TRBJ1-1,ASSPTRGDTEAF
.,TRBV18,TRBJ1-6,ASSQGANSPLH
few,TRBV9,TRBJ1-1,ASSVAEYAEAF
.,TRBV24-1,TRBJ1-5,ATSAGQTYQPQH
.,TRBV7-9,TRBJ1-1,ASSFPRFPMNTEAF
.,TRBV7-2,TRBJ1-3,ASSLYREDTIY
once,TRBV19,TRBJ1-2,ASSISQGTNYGYT
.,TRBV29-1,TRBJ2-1,SVTENEQF
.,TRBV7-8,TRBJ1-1,ASTPLAPMNTEAF
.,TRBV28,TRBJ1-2,ASSPRGQVKQAGYT
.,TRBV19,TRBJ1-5,ASNAGTGGSQPQH
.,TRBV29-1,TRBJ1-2,SHKDGLYGYT
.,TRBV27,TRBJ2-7,ASNSLAGGRYEQY
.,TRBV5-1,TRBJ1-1,ASSFELRTEAF
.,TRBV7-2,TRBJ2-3,ASSLLAGGGADTQY
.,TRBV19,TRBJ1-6,ASSIQGSGSPLH
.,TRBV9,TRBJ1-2,ASSVAGQGSGYT
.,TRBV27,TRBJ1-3,ASSLRGPLSGNTIY
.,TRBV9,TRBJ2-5,ASSVVALSTTQY
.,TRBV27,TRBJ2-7,ASSLGLAGALEQY
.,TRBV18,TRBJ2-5,ASSQVSETQY
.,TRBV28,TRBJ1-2,ASSSQGGGYGYT
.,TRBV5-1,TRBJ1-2,ASSLFTGGTNYGYT
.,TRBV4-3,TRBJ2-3,ASSQDALADSTDTQY
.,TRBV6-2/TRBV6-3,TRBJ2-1,ASSPTVEFNEQF
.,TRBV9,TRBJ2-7,ASSVDPYTGEQY
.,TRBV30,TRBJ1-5,AWRPTGQWNCRTQTNQPQH
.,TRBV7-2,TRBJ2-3,ASSSPLRGRQENTQY
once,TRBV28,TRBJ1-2,ASTHSGAGYYGYT
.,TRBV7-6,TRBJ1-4,ASSPTNRGSNEKLF
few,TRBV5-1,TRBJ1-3,ASSFGGAGDTIY